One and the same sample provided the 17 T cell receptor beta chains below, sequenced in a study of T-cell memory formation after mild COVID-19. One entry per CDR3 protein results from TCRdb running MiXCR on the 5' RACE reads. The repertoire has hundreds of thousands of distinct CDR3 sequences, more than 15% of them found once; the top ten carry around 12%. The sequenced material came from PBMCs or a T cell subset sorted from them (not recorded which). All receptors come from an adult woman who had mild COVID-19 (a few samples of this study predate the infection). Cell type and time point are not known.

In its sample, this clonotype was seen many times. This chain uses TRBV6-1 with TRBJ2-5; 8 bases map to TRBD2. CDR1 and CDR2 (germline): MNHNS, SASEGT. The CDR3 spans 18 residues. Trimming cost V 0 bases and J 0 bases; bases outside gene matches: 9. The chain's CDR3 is CASSEARWAGGNQETQYF. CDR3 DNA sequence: TGTGCCAGCAGTGAAGCGCGTTGGGCGGGAGGAAACCAAGAGACCCAGTACTTC.

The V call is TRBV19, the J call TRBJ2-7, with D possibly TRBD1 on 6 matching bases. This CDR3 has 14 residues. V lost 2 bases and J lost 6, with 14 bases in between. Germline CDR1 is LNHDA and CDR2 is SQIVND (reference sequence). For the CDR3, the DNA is TGTGCCAGTAGTATAAAGAGGACAGCCGGCGAGCAGTACTTC. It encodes CASSIKRTAGEQYF.

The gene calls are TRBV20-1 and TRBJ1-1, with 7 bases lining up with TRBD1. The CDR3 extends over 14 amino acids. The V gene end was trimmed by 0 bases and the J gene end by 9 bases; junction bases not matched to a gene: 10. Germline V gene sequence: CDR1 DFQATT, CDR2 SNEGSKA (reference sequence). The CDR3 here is CSARDQGGSEKAFF. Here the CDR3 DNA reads TGCAGTGCTAGAGACCAGGGGGGATCGGAAAAAGCTTTCTTT.

CDR3 sequence: CASSVETVNTEAFF. The CDR3 DNA reads as TGTGCCAGCAGCGTAGAAACAGTTAACACTGAAGCTTTCTTT. The chain has TRBV9 and TRBJ1-1, with D unresolved. Germline V gene lookup returns CDR1 SGDLS and CDR2 YYNGEE. Trimming pared 0 bases from V and 2 bases from J, leaving 8 bases between. The CDR3 is made up of 14 amino acids.

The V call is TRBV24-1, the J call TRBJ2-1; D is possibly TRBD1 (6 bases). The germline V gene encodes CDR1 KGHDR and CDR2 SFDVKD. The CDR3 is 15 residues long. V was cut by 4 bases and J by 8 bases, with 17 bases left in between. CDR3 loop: CATSDLRDTVDEQFF. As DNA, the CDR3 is TGTGCCACCAGTGACCTACGGGACACGGTCGATGAGCAGTTCTTC.

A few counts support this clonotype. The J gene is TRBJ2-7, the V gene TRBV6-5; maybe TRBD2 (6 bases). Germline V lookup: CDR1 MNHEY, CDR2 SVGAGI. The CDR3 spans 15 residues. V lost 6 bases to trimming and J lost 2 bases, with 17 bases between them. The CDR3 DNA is TGTGCCAGCAGATCTACCGGGACTGATACCTACGAGCAGTACTTC. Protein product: CASRSTGTDTYEQYF.

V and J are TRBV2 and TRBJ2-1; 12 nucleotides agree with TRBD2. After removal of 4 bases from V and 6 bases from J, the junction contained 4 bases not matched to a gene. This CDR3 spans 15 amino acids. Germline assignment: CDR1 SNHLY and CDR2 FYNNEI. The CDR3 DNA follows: TGTGCCAGCAGTGCGGAGACTAGCGGGAGCAATGAGCAGTTCTTC. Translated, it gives CASSAETSGSNEQFF. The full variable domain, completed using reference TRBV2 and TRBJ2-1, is EPEVTQTPSHQVTQMGQEVILRCVPISNHLYFYWYRQILGQKVEFLVSFYNNEISEKSEIFDDQFSVERPDGSNFTLKIRSTKLEDSAMYFCASSAETSGSNEQFFGPGTRLTVL.

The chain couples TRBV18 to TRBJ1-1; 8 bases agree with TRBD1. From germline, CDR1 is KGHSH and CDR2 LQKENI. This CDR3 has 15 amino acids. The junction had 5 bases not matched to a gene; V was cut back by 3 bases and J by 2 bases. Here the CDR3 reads CASSPRQGINTEAFF. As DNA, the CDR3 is TGTGCCAGCTCACCCCGACAGGGGATTAACACTGAAGCTTTCTTT.

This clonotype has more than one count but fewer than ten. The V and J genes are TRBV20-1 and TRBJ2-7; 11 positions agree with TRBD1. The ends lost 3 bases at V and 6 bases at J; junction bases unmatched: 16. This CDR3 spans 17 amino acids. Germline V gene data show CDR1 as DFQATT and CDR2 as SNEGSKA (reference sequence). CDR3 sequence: CSASRVRGGQGVCEQYF. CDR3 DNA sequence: TGCAGTGCTAGCCGCGTCAGAGGGGGACAGGGGGTCTGCGAGCAGTACTTC.

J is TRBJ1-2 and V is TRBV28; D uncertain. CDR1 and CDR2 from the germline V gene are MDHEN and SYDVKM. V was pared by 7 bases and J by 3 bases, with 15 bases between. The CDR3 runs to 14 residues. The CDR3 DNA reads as TGTGCCAGCACCCTCACCGCTACCTACTATGGCTACACCTTC. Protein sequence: CASTLTATYYGYTF.

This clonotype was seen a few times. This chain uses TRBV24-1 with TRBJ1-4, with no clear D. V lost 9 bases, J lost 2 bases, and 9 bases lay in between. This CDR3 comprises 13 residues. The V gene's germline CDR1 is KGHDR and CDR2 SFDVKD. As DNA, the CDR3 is TGTGCCACCCAGGAGACGACTAATGAAAAACTGTTTTTT. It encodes CATQETTNEKLFF.

For the CDR3, the DNA is TGTGCCAGCAGCTTAGGGTTGAGCTCTGGGGCCAACGTCCTGACTTTC. Translated: CASSLGLSSGANVLTF. The genes are TRBV11-3 and TRBJ2-6; D uncertain. The germline gives CDR1 SGHNT, CDR2 YENEEA. This CDR3 is built from 16 residues. Trimming left V 1 base short and J 0 bases short, with 7 bases between.

CDR3 residues: CASSELGTGGTHNEQFF. CDR3 sequence (DNA): TGTGCCAGCAGTGAACTGGGGACAGGAGGGACCCACAATGAGCAGTTCTTC. V is TRBV25-1 and J is TRBJ2-1, with 8 bases matching TRBD1. Losses at the gene ends were 2 bases for V and 5 bases for J; bases not matched to a gene: 11. The germline gives CDR1 MGHDK, CDR2 SYGVNS. The CDR3 totals 17 residues.

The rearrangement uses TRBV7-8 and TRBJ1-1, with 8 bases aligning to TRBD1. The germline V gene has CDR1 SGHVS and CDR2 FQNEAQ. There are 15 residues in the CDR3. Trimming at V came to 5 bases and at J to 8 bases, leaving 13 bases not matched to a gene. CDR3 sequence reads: CASSPLSRQGREAFF. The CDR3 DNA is TGTGCCAGCAGCCCCCTTTCCCGACAGGGGAGAGAAGCTTTCTTT. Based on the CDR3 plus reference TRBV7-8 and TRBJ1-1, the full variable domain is GAGVSQSPRYKVAKRGQDVALRCDPISGHVSLFWYQQALGQGPEFLTYFQNEAQLDKSGLPSDRFFAERPEGSVSTLKIQRTQQEDSAVYLCASSPLSRQGREAFFGQGTRLTVV.

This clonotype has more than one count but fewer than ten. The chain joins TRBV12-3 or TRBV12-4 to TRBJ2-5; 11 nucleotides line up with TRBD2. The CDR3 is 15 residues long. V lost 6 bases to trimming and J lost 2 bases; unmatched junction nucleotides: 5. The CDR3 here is CASRTSGGPQETQYF. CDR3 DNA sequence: TGTGCCAGCAGAACTAGCGGGGGACCTCAAGAGACCCAGTACTTC.

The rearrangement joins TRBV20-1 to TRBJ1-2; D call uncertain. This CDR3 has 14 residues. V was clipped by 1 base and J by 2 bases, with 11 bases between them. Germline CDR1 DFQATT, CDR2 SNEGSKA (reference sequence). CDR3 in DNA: TGCAGTGCTAGAGGGGGTTCAACAAACTATGGCTACACCTTC. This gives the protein CSARGGSTNYGYTF.

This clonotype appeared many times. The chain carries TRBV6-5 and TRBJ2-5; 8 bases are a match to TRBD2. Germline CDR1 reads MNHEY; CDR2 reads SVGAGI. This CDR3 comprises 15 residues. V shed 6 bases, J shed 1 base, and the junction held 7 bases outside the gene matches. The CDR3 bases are TGTGCCAGCAGCAACCCCGCGGGGGGCCAAGAGACCCAGTACTTC. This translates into CASSNPAGGQETQYF.